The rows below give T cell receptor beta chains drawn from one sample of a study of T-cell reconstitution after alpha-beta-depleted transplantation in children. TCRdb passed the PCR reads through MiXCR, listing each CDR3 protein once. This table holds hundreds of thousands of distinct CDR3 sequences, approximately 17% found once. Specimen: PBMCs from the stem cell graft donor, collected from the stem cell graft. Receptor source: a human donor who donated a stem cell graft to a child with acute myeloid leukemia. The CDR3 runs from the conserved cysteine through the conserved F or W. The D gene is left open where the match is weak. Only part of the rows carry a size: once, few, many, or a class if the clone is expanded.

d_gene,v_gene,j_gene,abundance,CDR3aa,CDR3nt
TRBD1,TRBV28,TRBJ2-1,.,CASSFLDRVSHEQFF,TGTGCCAGCAGTTTTTTGGACAGGGTGTCGCATGAGCAGTTCTTC
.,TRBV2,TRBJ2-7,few,CASSDSAF,TGTGCCAGCAGTGATTCGGCCTTC
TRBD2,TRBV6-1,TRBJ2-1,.,CASSPLGLAGPNNEQFF,TGTGCCAGCAGTCCATTGGGACTAGCGGGGCCTAACAATGAGCAGTTCTTC
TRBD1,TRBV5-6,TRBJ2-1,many,CASTGQFNEQFF,TGTGCCAGCACGGGACAGTTCAATGAGCAGTTCTTC
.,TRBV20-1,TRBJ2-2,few,CSAAGDSLFHGELFF,TGCAGTGCGGCTGGCGACAGTCTTTTTCACGGGGAGCTGTTTTTT
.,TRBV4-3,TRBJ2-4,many,CASSQSRLAKNIQYF,TGCGCCAGCAGCCAGAGCAGGCTAGCCAAAAACATTCAGTACTTC
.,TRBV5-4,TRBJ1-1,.,CASRPDSNTEAFF,TGTGCCAGCAGACCGGACAGCAACACTGAAGCTTTCTTT
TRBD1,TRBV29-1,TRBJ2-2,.,CSVVTTGPRTGELFF,TGCAGCGTTGTCACGACAGGGCCCCGGACCGGGGAGCTGTTTTTT
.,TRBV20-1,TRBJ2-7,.,CSARDQGTSYEQYF,TGCAGTGCTAGAGATCAAGGCACCTCCTACGAGCAGTACTTC
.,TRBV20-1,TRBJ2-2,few,CSAVHRSARTGELFF,TGCAGTGCGGTCCACCGGTCGGCGAGAACCGGGGAGCTGTTTTTT
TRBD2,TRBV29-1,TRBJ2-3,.,CSVEGSGGQIYTQYF,TGCAGCGTTGAAGGGAGCGGGGGGCAAATATATACGCAGTATTTT
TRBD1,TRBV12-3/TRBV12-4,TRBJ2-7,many,CASSLQTRTGYYEQYF,TGTGCCAGCAGCCTTCAGACCAGGACAGGGTACTACGAGCAGTACTTC
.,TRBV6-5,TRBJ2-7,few,CASSFGGTIGEQYF,TGTGCCAGCAGTTTTGGGGGTACGATAGGGGAGCAGTACTTC
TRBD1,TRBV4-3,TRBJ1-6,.,CASSQGEGTVYNSPLHF,TGCGCCAGCAGCCAGGGAGAGGGGACAGTCTATAATTCACCCCTCCACTTT
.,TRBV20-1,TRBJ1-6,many,CSARVEVGRNSPLHF,TGCAGTGCTAGAGTGGAGGTGGGAAGGAATTCACCCCTCCACTTT
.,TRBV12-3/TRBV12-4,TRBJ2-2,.,CASRGRRSNTGELFF,TGTGCCAGCAGGGGACGGCGGTCGAACACCGGGGAGCTGTTTTTT
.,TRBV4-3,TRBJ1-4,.,CASSLQSTNEKLFF,TGCGCCAGCAGCCTTCAGTCAACTAATGAAAAACTGTTTTTT
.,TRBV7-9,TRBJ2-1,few,CASSGSGYEQFF,TGTGCCAGCAGCGGGTCTGGATATGAGCAGTTCTTC
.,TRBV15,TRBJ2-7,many,CATSRTGILYEQYF,TGTGCCACCAGCAGAACAGGGATTCTCTACGAGCAGTACTTC
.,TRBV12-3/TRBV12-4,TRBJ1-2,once,CAGSLEGYYGYTF,TGTGCCGGCAGTTTAGAGGGCTACTATGGCTACACCTTC
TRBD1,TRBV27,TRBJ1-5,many,CASSQTGINQPQHF,TGTGCCAGCAGCCAGACAGGGATCAATCAGCCCCAGCATTTT
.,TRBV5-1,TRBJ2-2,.,CASSSGQGPTGELFF,TGCGCCAGCAGCTCAGGGCAGGGTCCCACCGGGGAGCTGTTTTTT
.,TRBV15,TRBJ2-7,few,CATSRDYRAYEQYF,TGTGCCACCAGCAGAGACTACAGGGCCTACGAGCAGTACTTC
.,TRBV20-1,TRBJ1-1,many,CSARGWGRTEAFF,TGCAGTGCTAGAGGATGGGGCAGGACTGAAGCTTTCTTT
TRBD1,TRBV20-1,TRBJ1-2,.,CSARTGEKAYGYTF,TGCAGTGCTCGAACAGGGGAAAAGGCCTATGGCTACACCTTC
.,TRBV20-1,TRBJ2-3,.,CSAGGLGTDTQYF,TGCAGTGCTGGAGGTTTAGGCACAGATACGCAGTATTTT
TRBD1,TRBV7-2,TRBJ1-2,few,CASRRTTGQLENGYTF,TGTGCCAGCAGAAGAACGACGGGACAGTTGGAGAATGGCTACACCTTC
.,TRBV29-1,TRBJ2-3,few,CSVDQEHTDTQYF,TGCAGCGTAGACCAGGAGCACACAGATACGCAGTATTTT